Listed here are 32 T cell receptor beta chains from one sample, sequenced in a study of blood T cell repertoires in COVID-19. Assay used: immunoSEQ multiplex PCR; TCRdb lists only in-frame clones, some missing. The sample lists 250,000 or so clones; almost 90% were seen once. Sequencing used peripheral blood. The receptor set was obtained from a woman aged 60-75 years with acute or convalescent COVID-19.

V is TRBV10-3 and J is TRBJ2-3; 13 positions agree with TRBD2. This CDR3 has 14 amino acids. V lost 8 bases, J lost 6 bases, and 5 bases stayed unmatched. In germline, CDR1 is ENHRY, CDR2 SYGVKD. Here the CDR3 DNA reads TGTGCCATCGGTACTAGCGGGGGGGCGGATACGCAGTATTTT. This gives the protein CAIGTSGGADTQYF.

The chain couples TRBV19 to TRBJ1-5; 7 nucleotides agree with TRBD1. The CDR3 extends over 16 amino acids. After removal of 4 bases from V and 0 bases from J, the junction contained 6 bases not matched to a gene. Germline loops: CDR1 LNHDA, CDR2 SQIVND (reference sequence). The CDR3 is CASSRDRRFSNQPQHF. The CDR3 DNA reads TGTGCCAGTAGTAGGGACAGACGATTTAGCAATCAGCCCCAGCATTTT.

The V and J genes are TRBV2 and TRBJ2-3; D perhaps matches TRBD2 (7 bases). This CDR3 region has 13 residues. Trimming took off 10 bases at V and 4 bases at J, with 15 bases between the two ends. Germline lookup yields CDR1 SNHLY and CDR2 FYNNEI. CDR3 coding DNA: TGTGCCACGGGGGGCGGGTCTCCAGATACGCAGTATTTT. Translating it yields CATGGGSPDTQYF.

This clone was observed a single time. CDR3 bases: TGTGCCAGCAGCTCCCAGGGGGCGGGGGTTTACAATGAGCAGTTCTTC. Translating gives CASSSQGAGVYNEQFF. V and J are TRBV7-9 and TRBJ2-1; D is possibly TRBD1 (8 bases). V gave up 4 bases and J gave up 4 bases, with 17 bases separating them. CDR1 and CDR2 (germline): SEHNR, FQNEAQ (reference sequence). The CDR3 spans 16 residues.

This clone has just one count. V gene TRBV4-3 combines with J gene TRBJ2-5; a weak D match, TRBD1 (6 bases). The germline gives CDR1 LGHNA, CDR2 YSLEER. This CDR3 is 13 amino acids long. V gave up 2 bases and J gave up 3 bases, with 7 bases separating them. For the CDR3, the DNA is TGCGCCAGCAGCCAACAGGGGAAAGAGACCCAGTACTTC. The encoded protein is CASSQQGKETQYF.

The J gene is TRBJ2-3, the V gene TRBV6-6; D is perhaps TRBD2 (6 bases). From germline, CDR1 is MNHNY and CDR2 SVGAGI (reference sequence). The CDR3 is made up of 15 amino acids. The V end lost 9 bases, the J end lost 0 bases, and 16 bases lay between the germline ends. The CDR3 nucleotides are TGTGCCAGTCGACTTAGCGGAACTAGCACAGATACGCAGTATTTT. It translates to CASRLSGTSTDTQYF.

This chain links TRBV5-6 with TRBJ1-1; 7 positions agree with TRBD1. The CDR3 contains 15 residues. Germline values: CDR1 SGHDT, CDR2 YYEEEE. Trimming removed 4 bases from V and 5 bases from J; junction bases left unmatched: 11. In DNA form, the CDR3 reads TGTGCCAGCAGCCTTCGACAGGGCCAAAGGACTGAAGCTTTCTTT. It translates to CASSLRQGQRTEAFF.

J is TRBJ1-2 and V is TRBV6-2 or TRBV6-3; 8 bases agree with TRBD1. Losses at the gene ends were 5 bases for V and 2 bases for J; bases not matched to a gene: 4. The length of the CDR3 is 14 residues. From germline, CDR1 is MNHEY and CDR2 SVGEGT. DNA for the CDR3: TGTGCCAGCAGTGGACAGGGTTCAAACTATGGCTACACCTTC. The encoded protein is CASSGQGSNYGYTF.

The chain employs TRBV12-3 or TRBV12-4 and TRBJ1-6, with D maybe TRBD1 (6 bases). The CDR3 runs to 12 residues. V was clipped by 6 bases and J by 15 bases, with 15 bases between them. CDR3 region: CASSYGQWGLHF. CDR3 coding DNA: TGTGCCAGCAGCTACGGACAGTGGGGCCTCCACTTT.

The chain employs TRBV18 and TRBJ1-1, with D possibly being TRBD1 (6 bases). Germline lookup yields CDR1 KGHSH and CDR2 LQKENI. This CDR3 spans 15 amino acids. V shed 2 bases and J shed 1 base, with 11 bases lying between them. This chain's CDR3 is CASSPSGQPNTEAFF. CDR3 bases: TGTGCCAGCTCACCATCAGGACAGCCGAACACTGAAGCTTTCTTT.

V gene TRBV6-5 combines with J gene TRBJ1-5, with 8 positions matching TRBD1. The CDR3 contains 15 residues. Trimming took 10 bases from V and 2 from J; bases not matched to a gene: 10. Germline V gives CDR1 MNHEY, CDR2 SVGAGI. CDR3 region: CATKAGGGGNQPQHF. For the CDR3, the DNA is TGTGCCACCAAGGCAGGGGGCGGTGGCAATCAGCCCCAGCATTTT.

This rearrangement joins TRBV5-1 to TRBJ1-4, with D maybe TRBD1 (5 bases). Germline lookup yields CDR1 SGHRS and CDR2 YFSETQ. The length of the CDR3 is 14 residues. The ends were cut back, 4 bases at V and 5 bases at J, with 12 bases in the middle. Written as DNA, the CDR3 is TGCGCCAGCAGCGAGACAGCAGGGAATGAAAAACTGTTTTTT. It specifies CASSETAGNEKLFF.

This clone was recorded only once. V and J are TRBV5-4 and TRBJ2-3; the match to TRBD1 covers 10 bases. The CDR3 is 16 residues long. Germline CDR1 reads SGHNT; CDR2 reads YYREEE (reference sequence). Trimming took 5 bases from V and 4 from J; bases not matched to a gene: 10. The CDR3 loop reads CASSLPRQGASDTQYF. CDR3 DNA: TGTGCCAGCAGTCTACCTAGACAGGGGGCCTCAGATACGCAGTATTTT.

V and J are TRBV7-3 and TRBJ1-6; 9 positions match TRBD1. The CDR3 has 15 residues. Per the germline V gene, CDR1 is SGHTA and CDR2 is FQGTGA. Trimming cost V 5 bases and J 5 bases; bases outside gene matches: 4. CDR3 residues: CASSRRDRDNSPLHF. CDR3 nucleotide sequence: TGTGCCAGCAGCCGGAGGGACAGGGATAATTCACCCCTCCACTTT.

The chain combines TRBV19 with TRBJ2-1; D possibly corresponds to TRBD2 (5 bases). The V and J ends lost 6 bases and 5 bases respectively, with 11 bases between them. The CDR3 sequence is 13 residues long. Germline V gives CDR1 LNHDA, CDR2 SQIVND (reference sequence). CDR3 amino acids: CASRNRGDNEQFF. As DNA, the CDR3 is TGTGCCAGTAGAAACCGGGGAGACAATGAGCAGTTCTTC. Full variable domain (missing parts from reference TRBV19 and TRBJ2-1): DGGITQSPKYLFRKEGQNVTLSCEQNLNHDAMYWYRQDPGQGLRLIYYSQIVNDFQKGDIAEGYSVSREKKESFPLTVTSAQKNPTAFYLCASRNRGDNEQFFGPGTRLTVL.

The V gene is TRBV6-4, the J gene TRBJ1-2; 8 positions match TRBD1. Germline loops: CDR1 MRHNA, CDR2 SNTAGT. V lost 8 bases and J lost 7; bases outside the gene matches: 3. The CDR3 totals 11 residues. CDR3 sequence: CASSGGGGYTF. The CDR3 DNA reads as TGTGCCAGCTCAGGGGGCGGTGGCTACACCTTC.

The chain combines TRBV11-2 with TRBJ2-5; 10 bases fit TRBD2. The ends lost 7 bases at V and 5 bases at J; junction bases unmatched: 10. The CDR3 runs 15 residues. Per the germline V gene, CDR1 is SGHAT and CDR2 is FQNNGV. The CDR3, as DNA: TGTGCCAGCATTCCCAGCGGGGGGGCCAGGGAGACCCAGTACTTC. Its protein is CASIPSGGARETQYF.

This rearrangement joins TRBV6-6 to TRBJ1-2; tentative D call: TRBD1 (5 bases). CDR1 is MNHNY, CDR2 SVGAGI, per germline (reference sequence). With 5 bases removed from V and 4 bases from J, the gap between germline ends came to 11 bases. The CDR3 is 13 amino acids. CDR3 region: CASSGLDTYGYTF. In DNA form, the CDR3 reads TGTGCCAGCAGTGGATTGGACACCTATGGCTACACCTTC.

Here the CDR3 reads CASSQKQDAQPQHF. For the CDR3, the DNA is TGTGCCAGCTCACAAAAACAGGACGCTCAGCCCCAGCATTTT. The chain links TRBV18 to TRBJ1-5, with D possibly TRBD1 on 5 matching bases. V was pared by 4 bases and J by 6 bases, with 13 bases between. The germline V gene has CDR1 KGHSH and CDR2 LQKENI. The CDR3 contains 14 residues.

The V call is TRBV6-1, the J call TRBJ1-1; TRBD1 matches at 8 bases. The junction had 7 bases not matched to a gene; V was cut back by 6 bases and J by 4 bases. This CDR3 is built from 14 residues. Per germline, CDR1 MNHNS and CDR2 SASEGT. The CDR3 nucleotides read TGTGCCAGCAGCCGCGGACAGGGAGGCACTGAAGCTTTCTTT. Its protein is CASSRGQGGTEAFF.

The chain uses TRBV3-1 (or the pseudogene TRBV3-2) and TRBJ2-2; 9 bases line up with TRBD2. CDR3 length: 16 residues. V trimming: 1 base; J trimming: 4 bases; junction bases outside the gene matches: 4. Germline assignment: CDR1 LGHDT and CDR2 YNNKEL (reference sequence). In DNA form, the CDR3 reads TGTGCCAGCAGCCAAGGTCAAGCGGGGGGCACCGGGGAGCTGTTTTTT. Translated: CASSQGQAGGTGELFF.

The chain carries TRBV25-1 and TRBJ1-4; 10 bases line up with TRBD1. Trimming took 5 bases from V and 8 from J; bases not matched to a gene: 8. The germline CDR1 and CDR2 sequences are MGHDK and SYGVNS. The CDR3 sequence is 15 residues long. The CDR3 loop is CASSTGTGVSEKLFF. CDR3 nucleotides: TGTGCCAGCAGTACCGGGACAGGGGTCTCCGAAAAACTGTTTTTT.

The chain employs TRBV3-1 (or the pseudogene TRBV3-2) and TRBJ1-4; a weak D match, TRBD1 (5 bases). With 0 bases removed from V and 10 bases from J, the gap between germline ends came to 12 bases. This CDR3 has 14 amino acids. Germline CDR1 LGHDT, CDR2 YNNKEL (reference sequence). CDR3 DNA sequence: TGTGCCAGCAGCCAAGACGCGGCAGGGCTAAAACTGTTTTTT. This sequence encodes CASSQDAAGLKLFF.

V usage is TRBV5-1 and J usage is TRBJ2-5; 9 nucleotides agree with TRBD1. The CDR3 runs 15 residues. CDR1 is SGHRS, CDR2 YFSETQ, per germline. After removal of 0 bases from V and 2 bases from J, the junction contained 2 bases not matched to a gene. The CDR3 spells CASSLGDRAQETQYF. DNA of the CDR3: TGCGCCAGCAGCTTGGGGGACAGGGCACAAGAGACCCAGTACTTC. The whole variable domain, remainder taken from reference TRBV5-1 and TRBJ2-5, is KAGVTQTPRYLIKTRGQQVTLSCSPISGHRSVSWYQQTPGQGLQFLFEYFSETQRNKGNFPGRFSGRQFSNSRSEMNVSTLELGDSALYLCASSLGDRAQETQYFGPGTRLLVL.

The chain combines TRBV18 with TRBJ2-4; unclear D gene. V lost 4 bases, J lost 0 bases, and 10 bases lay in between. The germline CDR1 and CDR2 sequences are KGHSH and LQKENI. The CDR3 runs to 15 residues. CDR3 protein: CASSQSTIAKNIQYF. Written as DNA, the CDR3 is TGTGCCAGCTCACAAAGTACAATAGCCAAAAACATTCAGTACTTC.

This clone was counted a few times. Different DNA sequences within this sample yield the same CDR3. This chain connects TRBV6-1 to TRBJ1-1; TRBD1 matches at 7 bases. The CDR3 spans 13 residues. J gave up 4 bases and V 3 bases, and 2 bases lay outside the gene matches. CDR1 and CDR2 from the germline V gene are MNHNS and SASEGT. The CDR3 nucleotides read TGTGCCAGCAGTGAGCGACAGGGCACTGAAGCTTTCTTT. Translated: CASSERQGTEAFF.

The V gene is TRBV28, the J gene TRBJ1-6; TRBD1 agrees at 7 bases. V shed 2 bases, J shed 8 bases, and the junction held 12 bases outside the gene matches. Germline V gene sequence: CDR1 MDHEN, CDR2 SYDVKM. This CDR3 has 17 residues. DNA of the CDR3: TGTGCCAGCAGTTTACCCCGACAGGGTTATCTTTATTCACCCCTCCACTTT. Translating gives CASSLPRQGYLYSPLHF.

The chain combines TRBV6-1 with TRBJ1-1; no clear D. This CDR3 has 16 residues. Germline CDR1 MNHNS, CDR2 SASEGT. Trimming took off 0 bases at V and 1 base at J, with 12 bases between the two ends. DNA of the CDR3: TGTGCCAGCAGTGAAGCGCTTCGAGTAGAGAACACTGAAGCTTTCTTT. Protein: CASSEALRVENTEAFF.

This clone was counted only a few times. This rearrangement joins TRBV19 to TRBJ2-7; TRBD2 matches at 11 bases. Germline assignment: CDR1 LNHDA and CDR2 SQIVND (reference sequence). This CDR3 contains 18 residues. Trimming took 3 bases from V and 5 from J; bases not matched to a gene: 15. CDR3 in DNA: TGTGCCAGTAGTATGTACCTAGCGGGAGGCGGCGGTTTCCACGAGCAGTACTTC. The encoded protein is CASSMYLAGGGGFHEQYF.

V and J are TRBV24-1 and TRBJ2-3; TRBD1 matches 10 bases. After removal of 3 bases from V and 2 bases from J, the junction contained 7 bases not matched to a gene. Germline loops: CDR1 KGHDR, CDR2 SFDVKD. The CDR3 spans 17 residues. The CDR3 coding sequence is TGTGCCACCAGTGATCCCGGGACAGGGGCCCTCACAGATACGCAGTATTTT. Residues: CATSDPGTGALTDTQYF.

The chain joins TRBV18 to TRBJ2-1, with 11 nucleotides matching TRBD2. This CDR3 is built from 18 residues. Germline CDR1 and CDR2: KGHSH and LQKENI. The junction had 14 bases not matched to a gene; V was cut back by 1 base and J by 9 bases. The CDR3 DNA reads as TGTGCCAGCTCACCACGCCTAGCGGGGGGCTTTATGTCCACTGAGCAGTTCTTC. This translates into CASSPRLAGGFMSTEQFF.

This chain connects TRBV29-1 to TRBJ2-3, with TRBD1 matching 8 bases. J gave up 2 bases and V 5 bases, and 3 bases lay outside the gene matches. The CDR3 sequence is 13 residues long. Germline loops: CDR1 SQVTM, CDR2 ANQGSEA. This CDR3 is CSVKTGATDTQYF. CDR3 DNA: TGCAGCGTTAAGACAGGGGCCACAGATACGCAGTATTTT.